This TCR beta chain was sequenced in a study of regulatory T cells in long-lasting Graves disease. Overall study results and limits: Among the persistent patients, thousands of public clonotypes were shared, more than the roughly 900 shared among new patients.

This clonotype appeared many times. Its specificity is not known. V lost 0 bases, J lost 9 bases, and 12 bases lay in between. CDR1 is SGHTA, CDR2 FQGTGA, per germline. The CDR3 has 14 residues. As to time point: newly diagnosed GD, antithyroid drugs for less than 3 months. Making the TCR library involved RNA that had been extracted from PBMCs. Diagnosis followed American Thyroid Association guidelines for Graves' disease. The authors drew patients from an endocrinology department in Xi'an, China. TCR beta libraries were built with iRepertoire HTBI primers and Arm-PCR of CDR3 regions. TCRdb processed the multiplex PCR reads anew with MiXCR; each CDR3 protein has one entry. Of 200,000 to 250,000 distinct CDR3 sequences in the sample, approximately 20% were seen once.

This specimen was peripheral blood mononuclear cells (PBMCs), taken at new diagnosis, from a patient treated with antithyroid drugs. This TCR derives from a female donor with Graves disease. V gene TRBV7-3 combines with J gene TRBJ2-1; tentative D call: TRBD1 (6 bases). The CDR3 protein is CASSLTRTGTEQFF. CDR3 sequence (DNA): TGTGCCAGCAGCTTAACCCGAACAGGGACTGAGCAGTTCTTC.